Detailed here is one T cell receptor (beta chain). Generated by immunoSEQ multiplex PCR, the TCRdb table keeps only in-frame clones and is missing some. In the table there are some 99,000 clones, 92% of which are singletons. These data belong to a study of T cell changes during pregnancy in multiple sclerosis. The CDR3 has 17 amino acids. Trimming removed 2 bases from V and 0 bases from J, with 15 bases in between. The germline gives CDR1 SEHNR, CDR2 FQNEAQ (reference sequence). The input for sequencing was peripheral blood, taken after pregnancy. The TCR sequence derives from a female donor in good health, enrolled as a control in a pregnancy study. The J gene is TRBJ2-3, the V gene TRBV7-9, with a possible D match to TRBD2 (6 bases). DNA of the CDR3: TGTGCCAGCAGCTTAAAGGGTAGCGGTGCTAGCACAGATACGCAGTATTTT. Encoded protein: CASSLKGSGASTDTQYF. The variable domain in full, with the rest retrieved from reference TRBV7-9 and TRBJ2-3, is DTGVSQNPRHKITKRGQNVTFRCDPISEHNRLYWYRQTLGQGPEFLTYFQNEAQLEKSRLLSDRFSAERPKGSFSTLEIQRTEQGDSAMYLCASSLKGSGASTDTQYFGPGTRLTVL.